Presented here are 2 T cell receptor beta chains from one specimen sequenced in a study of control samples from healthy donors and cancer patients. Only in-frame clones appear in the TCRdb table, and some are missing; sequencing was by immunoSEQ multiplex PCR. The repertoire has 180,000 or so clones, roughly 91% of them found once; the top ten carry roughly 1.6%. Sequenced: blood. Source of these receptors: a woman aged 25 to 39 in good health.

V usage is TRBV9 and J usage is TRBJ2-2; D may be TRBD2 (5 bases). The germline V gene has CDR1 SGDLS and CDR2 YYNGEE. There are 16 residues in the CDR3. The V end lost 1 base, the J end lost 5 bases, and 15 bases lay between the germline ends. This CDR3 is CASSVTPPGGTGELFF. The CDR3 DNA reads TGTGCCAGCAGCGTAACCCCGCCGGGCGGGACCGGGGAGCTGTTTTTT.

This chain connects TRBV7-9 to TRBJ2-1; 9 nucleotides agree with TRBD1. The germline CDR1 and CDR2 sequences are SEHNR and FQNEAQ (reference sequence). This CDR3 is 14 amino acids long. With 5 bases clipped from V and 4 bases from J, the junction kept 3 bases outside the gene matches. The DNA for the CDR3 is TGTGCCAGCAGCCCGGGACAGGGTTACAATGAGCAGTTCTTC. Protein: CASSPGQGYNEQFF.